The present T cell receptor beta chain was sequenced within a study of shared clonotypes between healthy human individuals (dated by TCRdb to 2020 to 2021). Looking at the study overall: Two women and a few men aged 18 to 49 years were included in the cohort. For each donor, CD4 naive and CD4 memory were each run on three plates, CD8 naive on two plates, and CD8 memory on one plate. To estimate repertoire size and how much clonotypes are shared between individuals, the study performed deep sequencing of blood TCR repertoires from a handful of healthy adults. Different laboratories and diverse techniques were used to prepare libraries and sequence TCR repertoires, to increase sequencing depth and limit assay-specific biases. Leukapheresis yielded between about 0.94 and 8.9 billion PBMCs per donor.

CDR1 and CDR2, per the germline V gene (reference sequence), are LNHNV and YYDKDF. The CDR3 runs 15 amino acids, cysteine and phenylalanine included. Only the CDR3 portion is preserved as DNA: 45 bases, with reading frame beginning at the first base. The germline ends are 11 bases apart after V is trimmed by 1 base and J by 5 bases. About this clone: It has no known antigen specificity. No base quality information exists; no much larger clone differs at one position.

Findings and caveats that apply to the study as a whole: Because the study included only a small number of donors, the genetic and exposure-history diversity represented was limited. Based on pairwise subsampling, the degree of clonotype sharing among donors was expected to be affected by sequencing depth. Sampling was restricted to blood, and TCR repertoires in tissue are likely to differ from TCR repertoires in blood. Rarefaction of sorted-subset datasets indicated incomplete sequencing despite the large sequencing depth. Compared with non-shared clonotypes, clonotypes shared by all four sorted-subset donors had higher generation probabilities. Across a handful of donors, around 5% of naive CD4, roughly 3.8% of naive CD8, under 2.5% of memory CD4, and 0.4% of memory CD8 clonotypes were shared. Larger estimated clonotype richness was generally found for naive subsets than for memory subsets.

The donors were healthy, HIV-negative adults with no recently reported acute infections or vaccinations. Every donor was a Caucasian adult living in Nashville, Tennessee, USA. Magnetic negative selection was used to enrich CD4+ T cells, after which naive cells were positively selected on CD45RA and the negative fraction became the memory subset. Blood was obtained by leukapheresis, after which PBMCs were separated by Ficoll-Histopaque density gradient centrifugation and cryopreserved in liquid nitrogen vapor phase. Analytical flow cytometry was used to check the purity and quantity of every magnetically sorted T cell population. Genomic DNA was isolated from every sorted fraction and measured by UV absorbance on a Nanodrop 2000c. Using the deep immunoSEQ assay, multiplex PCR amplified TCR CDR3 regions from genomic DNA. Extracted genomic DNA from each cell subset was distributed evenly across all wells of several immunoSEQ 96-well plates, and each plate was treated as a replicate. For sorted subsets, approximately 200 ng of genomic DNA, equivalent to some 30,000 T cell genomes, went into each replicate PCR. Purified libraries were quantified with a Qubit 3.0 fluorometer, sized on a Bioanalyzer 2100, and re-quantified with the KAPA Library Quantification kit. Every immunoSEQ 96-well plate was sequenced on a separate single-read 150-cycle Illumina NextSeq 550 flow cell. The original pipeline was this. The immunoSEQ output contained only junctional sequences without quality scores, so filtering could not match that applied to full-length reads. Sequences were annotated with PyIR, a Python wrapper for IgBLAST v1.9, and V/J genes and CDR3 were assigned using IMGT germline references. Reads with weak V/J assignments (E-value above 1e-6), missing CDR3, stop codons, out-of-frame junctions, or ambiguous translated residues were removed. A V3J clonotype was defined by an identical inferred V gene, J gene, and CDR3 amino acid sequence. To compute the percentage overlap between repertoires, the number of shared unique clonotypes was divided by the size of the smaller repertoire. Repertoire richness was assessed with RTK rarefaction, the Chao1 estimator, and Recon v2.1 estimates of unobserved clonotypes. For all TCRbeta clonotypes obtained by the gDNA method from a few donors, generation probabilities were computed with OLGA. Entries here come from immuneACCESS through TCRdb and include only in-frame sequences with V and J called. Some clones fail to appear in such tables; in the studies checked, an unresolved V gene covers under half of the shortfall, and the cause of the remainder is unknown. Clone size and V and J calls were adopted from that table, with D and trimming inferred from the DNA. Across this sample there are approximately 980,000 clones, with less than 85% seen only once. The ten most abundant clones make up roughly 1.5% of the sample.

The sample consisted of memory CD4+ T cells sorted from blood. Reading the label with the study, this specimen's cell subset or site is: CD45RA-negative fraction. Rearrangement joined TRBV15 to TRBJ1-4, with no confidently assigned D gene. This receptor was taken from a man aged 18 to 35 in good health. The CDR3 region has the sequence CATSRGVIGNEKLFF. The DNA is TGTGCCACCAGCAGAGGGGTGATTGGAAATGAAAAACTGTTTTTT.